This TCR beta chain was captured by sequencing in a study of response to subunit inactivated influenza vaccine. General study findings and limits: Authors proposed each seasonal influenza vaccination draws in few new T cells.

Note on this clonotype: Its antigen is unknown.

The CDR3 is 17 amino acids. Trimming took 6 bases from V and 3 from J; bases not matched to a gene: 14. Germline lookup yields CDR1 MNHNS and CDR2 SASEGT. TCRdb reanalysed the RT-PCR reads using MiXCR and keeps one entry per CDR3 protein. Counted here are approximately 500,000 distinct CDR3 sequences, 10% to 15% occurring once; the ten biggest clones make up around 14%. This specimen consisted of PBMCs from blood, obtained 40 to 50 days after vaccination. V usage is TRBV6-1 and J usage is TRBJ2-1; 7 bases align to TRBD1. The sequence was collected from a man aged 50 to 60 who received an inactivated influenza vaccine. CDR3: CASRLTTGWVGYNEQFF. The DNA of the CDR3 is TGTGCCAGCAGGCTTACGACAGGGTGGGTGGGCTACAATGAGCAGTTCTTC.